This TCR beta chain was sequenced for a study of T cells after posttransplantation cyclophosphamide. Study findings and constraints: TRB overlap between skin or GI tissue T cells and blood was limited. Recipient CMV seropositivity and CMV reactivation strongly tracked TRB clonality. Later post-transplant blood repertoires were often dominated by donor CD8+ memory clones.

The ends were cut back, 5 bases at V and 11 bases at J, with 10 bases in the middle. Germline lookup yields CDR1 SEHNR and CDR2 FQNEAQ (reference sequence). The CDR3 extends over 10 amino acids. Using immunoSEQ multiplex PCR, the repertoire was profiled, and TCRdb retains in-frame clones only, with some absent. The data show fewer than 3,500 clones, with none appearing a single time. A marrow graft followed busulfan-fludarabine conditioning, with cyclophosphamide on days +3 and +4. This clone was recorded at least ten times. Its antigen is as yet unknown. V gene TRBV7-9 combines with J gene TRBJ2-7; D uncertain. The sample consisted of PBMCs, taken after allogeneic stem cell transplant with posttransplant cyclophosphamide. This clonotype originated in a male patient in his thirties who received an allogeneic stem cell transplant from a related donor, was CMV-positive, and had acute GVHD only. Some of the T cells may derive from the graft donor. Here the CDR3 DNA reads TGTGCCAGCAGCACTTTAGTAAAGTACTTC. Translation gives CASSTLVKYF.